Given below is one T cell receptor beta chain in context. This clone has only a few counts. Its antigen has not been determined. No base qualities exist here, and no much larger clone lies one base off it. The record originates from a study of beta chain features in type 1 diabetes (dated by TCRdb to the late 2010s). Study-wide context: No differences in mean age, gender distribution, total cell number or subset yield were found between patients and healthy donors. Across all samples, some 100,000,000 sorted cells were examined, and cell number per subset correlated strongly with RNA yield. The study compared TCRB repertoires of sorted circulating CD4+ T cell subsets between recently diagnosed type 1 diabetes patients and matched healthy donors. Regulatory and stem cell-like memory subsets were isolated from only 8 patients and 8 healthy donors, whereas naive and central memory subsets came from all 30 or so donors. The study at large found these results: Naive, central memory and regulatory TCRB repertoires appeared to be more alike among patients than among healthy donors. Shorter templates might have been favored by PCR, but patient and control samples were amplified and corrected together, so both groups would have been affected equally by any skew. HLA sub-analyses involved small numbers of individuals, so any influence of HLA type on TCRB rearrangement remained unresolved. At VDJ recombination sites, patients with type 1 diabetes made fewer insertions and deleted more nucleotides, a pattern implying thymic rearrangement abnormalities. Because cDNA was sequenced instead of genomic DNA, highly expressing activated cells could be over-represented, though the groups showed no difference in activation or CD3 levels. Type 1 diabetes patients showed a moderate but significant shortening of TCRB CDR3 length in all four CD4+ subsets.

Each donor gave one peripheral blood draw, averaging roughly 120 mL, which was collected into heparinised tubes. Naive, central memory, regulatory and stem cell-like memory CD4+ T cells were sorted on a BD FACSAria II using a panel including CD45RO, CCR7, CD25, CD127, CD95 and CD27. All sorted populations exceeded 98% purity. PBMCs were isolated right away by Lymphoprep density gradient centrifugation and were stained directly, without culture. To minimize batch effects, samples were stained and sorted in pairs, one healthy donor with one patient per experiment. Via the germline V gene, CDR1 is SQVTM and CDR2 ANQGSEA. CDR3 length: 11 amino acids, cysteine to phenylalanine. The sequence is cut down to CDR3 DNA, 33 bases in frame from base 1. V is clipped by 7 bases and J by 1 base, and the sequence between their germline boundaries is 7 bases long. All of the isolated RNA was reverse transcribed with the High Capacity cDNA Reverse Transcription Kit, so expressed TCRB transcripts were sequenced. Naive, central memory and regulatory T cell samples underwent deep immunoSEQ sequencing, averaging about 3.57 million total reads per sample. After sorted cells were lysed in RLT buffer, RNA was extracted with DNase-treated RNeasy Micro or Mini kits, with the choice depending on cell number. To prevent cross-contamination, each cell subset was processed individually, whereas patient and healthy donor samples were processed jointly. Using the immunoSEQ multiplex PCR, TCRB sequences were amplified from cDNA into 87-bp fragments spanning the CDR3 region. The amplicons were sequenced using the Illumina HiSeq platform. The original pipeline was this. Synthetic template baselines were used to correct PCR bias computationally, reads within Hamming distance 2 were collapsed, and singletons that could not be merged were discarded. Reads were aligned against IMGT so that V, D and J genes, CDR3 length and insertions or deletions at six rearrangement sites could be assigned. Clonotype counts were normalized to sorted cell number within each subset before computing true diversity and Gini coefficients with the tcR R package. The overlap coefficient, calculated on TCRB nucleotide sequences, was used to quantify repertoire sharing. Out-of-frame TCRB sequences from naive cells were analyzed as a proxy for the pre-selection repertoire. The table was pulled from immuneACCESS by TCRdb, which kept in-frame rearrangements only. Such tables lose some clones; where checked, under half of the loss comes from unresolved V genes, and the rest has no known cause. That table is the source of V, J and clone size, and D and trimming were worked out from the DNA. This sample holds around 600,000 clones; around an eighth were observed only once. Roughly 0.12% of the sample lies in the top ten.

The receptor chain draws on TRBV29-1 and TRBJ1-1; the D segment cannot be called with confidence. The sequence came from a man between 25 and 39 years old with type 1 diabetes. Sequencing was carried out using naive CD4+ T cells from blood. In the paper's terms, the cell subset or site label means: true naive CD4+ T cells. The DNA sequence is TGCAGCGGGCGGGGGAACACTGAAGCTTTCTTT. Protein translation: CSGRGNTEAFF.